This is a list of T cell receptor beta chains from one sample in a study of CDR3 diversity in severe acne. TCRdb redid the calling of the PCR reads with MiXCR, one entry per CDR3 protein. This sample yields around 100,000 distinct CDR3 sequences, of which about half are seen a single time; roughly 12% belongs to the top ten. What was sequenced was blood. Every receptor here comes from a male donor with acne. The CDR3 runs from the conserved cysteine through the conserved F or W. D genes are given only for firm matches. Clone size is stated in some rows and not others, as once, few, many or a class when expanded.

TRBV20-1	-	TRBD2	TRBJ2-3	TGCAGTGCTAGGCCTAGCGGGAGGGCCACAGATACGCAGTATTTT	CSARPSGRATDTQYF
TRBV5-6	many	-	TRBJ2-1	TGTGCCAGCAGCTTGGTCCTAGACAATGAGCAGTTCTTC	CASSLVLDNEQFF
TRBV7-9	many	-	TRBJ2-1	TGTGCCAGCAGCTTAAATCAAGGGTATCGGAATGAGCAGTTCTTC	CASSLNQGYRNEQFF
TRBV10-3	-	-	TRBJ1-6	TGTGCCAGCAGTTACGGGCAAGCGAATTCACCCCTCCACTTT	CASSYGQANSPLHF
TRBV2	many	-	TRBJ2-3	TGTGCCAGCAGTGAAGCCGTGGTTTGGGGGGACCTCACAGATACGCAGTATTTT	CASSEAVVWGDLTDTQYF
TRBV25-1	-	TRBD2	TRBJ2-7	TGTGCCAGCAGTTTAAGCGGGAGTAGAAGGAAGCAGTACTTC	CASSLSGSRRKQYF
TRBV10-3	many	-	TRBJ2-7	TGTGCCATCAGCGGAGACACAATGAGCTCCTACGAGCAGTACTTC	CAISGDTMSSYEQYF
TRBV19	-	-	TRBJ1-5	TGTGCCAGTAGAGGGGAGGATCAGCCCCAGCATTTT	CASRGEDQPQHF
TRBV7-2	-	-	TRBJ1-1	TGTGCCAGCAGCCTAGGGGTATTAGGTGAAGCTTTCTTT	CASSLGVLGEAFF
TRBV25-1	-	TRBD2	TRBJ2-5	TGTGCCAGCAGTGAAAGGGGGACTAGCGGGAGTGGAGAGACCCAGTACTTC	CASSERGTSGSGETQYF
TRBV28	-	-	TRBJ1-2	TGTGCCAGCAGTTTACAGTCGATAGTTAACTATGGCTACACCTTC	CASSLQSIVNYGYTF
TRBV10-3	-	-	TRBJ2-1	TGTGCCATGCAACGAGGAAATAATGAGCAGTTCTTC	CAMQRGNNEQFF
TRBV19	-	-	TRBJ2-5	TGTGCCAGTAGTATAGTCAGGGGGTTAAGGGGGGCCCAGTACTTC	CASSIVRGLRGAQYF
TRBV7-9	-	TRBD2	TRBJ2-3	TGTGCCAGCAGCCGCAGCGGGAGCAGCACAGATACGCAGTATTTT	CASSRSGSSTDTQYF
TRBV15	-	-	TRBJ2-6	TGTGCCACCAGCAGAGAAACCAACGTCCTGACTTTC	CATSRETNVLTF
TRBV10-2	many	TRBD2	TRBJ2-7	TGCGCCAGCGGTAGCGGGGGGATGACCTACGAGCAGTACTTC	CASGSGGMTYEQYF
TRBV9	many	TRBD1	TRBJ1-5	TGTGCCAGCAGCGTAGGAGGGGGCGCGGAGCCCCAGCATTTT	CASSVGGGAEPQHF
TRBV6-4	medium-sized	-	TRBJ2-1	TGTGCCAGCAGTGACGAGGGGGGAGGGAGTGAGCAGTTCTTC	CASSDEGGGSEQFF
TRBV5-8	few	TRBD2	TRBJ2-3	TGTGCCAGTACGAAATTAGAATGGACTAGCGGGCCAACAGATACGCAGTATTTT	CASTKLEWTSGPTDTQYF
TRBV24-1	-	TRBD1	TRBJ1-5	TGTGCCAGCAGTACGGGACAGGGGCCGATCAATCAGCCCCAGCATTTT	CASSTGQGPINQPQHF
TRBV13	-	-	TRBJ1-1	TGTGCCAGCAGCTCTAAGGAAACCCTGAACACTGAAGCTTTCTTT	CASSSKETLNTEAFF
TRBV28	-	-	TRBJ1-1	TGTGCCAGCAGTTCCTCGGGGGGCACTGAAGCTTTCTTT	CASSSSGGTEAFF
TRBV11-2	-	-	TRBJ2-2	TGTGCCAGCATCCGAGGATACGGGAGTGGCACCGGGGAGCTGTTTTTT	CASIRGYGSGTGELFF
TRBV29-1	few	-	TRBJ1-2	TGCAGCGTTGTGGATCCGACGAGATACTATGGCTACACCTTC	CSVVDPTRYYGYTF
TRBV25-1	-	TRBD1	TRBJ1-2	TGTGCCAGCAGTGAATTGGGACAGGGGTATGGCTACACCTTC	CASSELGQGYGYTF
TRBV7-9	-	-	TRBJ1-1	TGTGCCAGCAGCCCCGGGCCCGGAGGTTTGAACACTGAAGCTTTCTTT	CASSPGPGGLNTEAFF
TRBV5-1	-	-	TRBJ2-3	TGCGCCAGCAGCTTGAGAGGGGACGATGAGCAGTATTTT	CASSLRGDDEQYF
TRBV7-9	once	TRBD2	TRBJ2-7	TGTGCCAGCAGCTTAGCGGGGACTAGCGGGAGGTTGAACGAGCAGTACTTC	CASSLAGTSGRLNEQYF
TRBV20-1	few	TRBD2	TRBJ2-3	TGCAGTGCTAGGGCTATTACTAGCGGGAGTCTCTCAGATACGCAGTATTTT	CSARAITSGSLSDTQYF
TRBV11-2	many	TRBD2	TRBJ2-7	TGTGCCAGCAGATTGACCCCCGGGACTAGCGGGGGGGCCTACGAGCAGTACTTC	CASRLTPGTSGGAYEQYF
TRBV29-1	few	TRBD2	TRBJ2-1	TGCAGCGTTGAACTAGCGGTAGGCAATGAGCAGTTCTTC	CSVELAVGNEQFF
TRBV29-1	-	-	TRBJ1-2	TGCAGCGGACGACGGCAGGGGTATGGCTACACCTTC	CSGRRQGYGYTF
TRBV10-3	few	TRBD2	TRBJ2-5	TGTGCCATCAGTCGGACTAGCGGAGAGACCCAGTACTTC	CAISRTSGETQYF
TRBV10-3	many	TRBD1	TRBJ1-2	TGTGCCACCGCCACGGACAGGTATTATGGCTACACCTTC	CATATDRYYGYTF
TRBV19	-	TRBD1	TRBJ1-1	TGTGCCAGTAGTATTGCAGGGGGCTTTGGAACTGAAGCTTTCTTT	CASSIAGGFGTEAFF
TRBV24-1	many	TRBD1	TRBJ2-3	TGTGCCACCAGTGATCCCAGACAGGGGGCTGTAGATACGCAGTATTTT	CATSDPRQGAVDTQYF
TRBV20-1	many	-	TRBJ2-7	TGCAGTGCTATACAGGGCTCCTACGAGCAGTACTTC	CSAIQGSYEQYF
TRBV4-1	-	-	TRBJ2-6	TGCGCCAGCAGCCAAAAGGGGGGTTTGAGTACGGGGGCCAACGTCCTGACTTTC	CASSQKGGLSTGANVLTF
TRBV25-1	many	TRBD1	TRBJ2-7	TGTGCCAGCAGTGATGTTGGGGACAGACTCTACGAGCAGTACTTC	CASSDVGDRLYEQYF
TRBV2	once	TRBD1	TRBJ1-2	TGTGCCAGCAGCACCCGGGACAGTGTTTTCTATGGCTACACCTTC	CASSTRDSVFYGYTF
TRBV29-1	-	-	TRBJ2-7	TGCAGCGTTGCTGAAGGTTCGGGTAGGTCCTACGAGCAGTACTTC	CSVAEGSGRSYEQYF
TRBV9	-	TRBD2	TRBJ2-3	TGTGCCAGCAGCGTTAGCGGGGCAGCCACAGGTACGCAGTATTTT	CASSVSGAATGTQYF
TRBV7-9	medium-sized	-	TRBJ2-7	TGTGCCAGCAGCTTAGGGGCTGAGGGGGCCTACGAGCAGTACTTC	CASSLGAEGAYEQYF
TRBV2	few	-	TRBJ1-6	TGTGCCAGCAGTGCAAGGGACACTAACTATAATTCACCCCTCCACTTT	CASSARDTNYNSPLHF
TRBV9	-	-	TRBJ1-1	TGTGCCAGCAGTGTAACCAGGGTAACGAACACTGAAGCTTTCTTT	CASSVTRVTNTEAFF
TRBV10-3	-	TRBD2	TRBJ2-5	TGTGCCATCAGTGAGAGACTAGCTGAGACCCAGTACTTC	CAISERLAETQYF
TRBV7-2	-	-	TRBJ1-1	TGTGCCAGCAGCTTGGTGGGATTGGACACTGGAGCTTTCTTT	CASSLVGLDTGAFF
TRBV20-1	-	TRBD2	TRBJ2-7	TGCAGTGCCCCCGGGGGTAGCGGGACGACGTACTACGAGCAGTACTTC	CSAPGGSGTTYYEQYF